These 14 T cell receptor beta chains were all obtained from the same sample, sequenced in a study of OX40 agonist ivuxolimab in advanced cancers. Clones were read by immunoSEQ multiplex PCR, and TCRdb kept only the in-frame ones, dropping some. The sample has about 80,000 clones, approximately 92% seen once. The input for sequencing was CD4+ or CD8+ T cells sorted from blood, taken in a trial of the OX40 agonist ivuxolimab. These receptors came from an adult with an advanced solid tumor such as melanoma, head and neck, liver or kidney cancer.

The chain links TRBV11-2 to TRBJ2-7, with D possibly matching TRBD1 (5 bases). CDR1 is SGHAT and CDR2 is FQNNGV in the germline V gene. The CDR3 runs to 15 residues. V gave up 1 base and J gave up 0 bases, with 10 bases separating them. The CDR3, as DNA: TGTGCCAGCAGCTTAGCGCAGGGCAGCTCCTACGAGCAGTACTTC. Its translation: CASSLAQGSSYEQYF.

As DNA, the CDR3 is TGCGCCAGCAGCTCACCCGACCCCCTATATGGCTACACCTTC. Encoded protein: CASSSPDPLYGYTF. This chain joins TRBV5-1 and TRBJ1-2; D is uncertain. The germline V gene has CDR1 SGHRS and CDR2 YFSETQ. This CDR3 region has 14 residues. V was cut by 3 bases and J by 5 bases, with 14 bases left in between.

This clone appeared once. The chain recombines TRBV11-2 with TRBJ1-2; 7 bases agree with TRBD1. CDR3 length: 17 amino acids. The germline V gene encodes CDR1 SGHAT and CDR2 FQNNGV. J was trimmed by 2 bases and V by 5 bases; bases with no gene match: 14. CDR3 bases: TGTGCCAGCAGCCACCCCCCAAAGACAGGGCCCAACTATGGCTACACCTTC. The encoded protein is CASSHPPKTGPNYGYTF.

CDR3: CASSGGHSYEQYF. The CDR3 bases are TGTGCCAGCAGTGGAGGACACTCCTACGAGCAGTACTTC. V gene TRBV6-1 combines with J gene TRBJ2-7; weak D call: TRBD1 (5 bases). This CDR3 comprises 13 residues. The germline gives CDR1 MNHNS, CDR2 SASEGT. Trimming left V 4 bases short and J 0 bases short, with 7 bases between.

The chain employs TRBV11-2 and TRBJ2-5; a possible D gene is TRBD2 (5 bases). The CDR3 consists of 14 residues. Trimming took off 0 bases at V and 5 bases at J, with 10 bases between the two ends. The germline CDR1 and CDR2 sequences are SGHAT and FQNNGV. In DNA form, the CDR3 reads TGTGCCAGCAGCTTAGATCCGGGGTCGGAGACCCAGTACTTC. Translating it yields CASSLDPGSETQYF.

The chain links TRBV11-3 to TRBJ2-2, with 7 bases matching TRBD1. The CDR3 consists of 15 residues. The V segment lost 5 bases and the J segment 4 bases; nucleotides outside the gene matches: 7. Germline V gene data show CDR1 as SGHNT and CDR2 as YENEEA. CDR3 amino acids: CASSPDRAFTGELFF. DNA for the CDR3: TGTGCCAGCAGCCCCGACAGGGCCTTCACCGGGGAGCTGTTTTTT. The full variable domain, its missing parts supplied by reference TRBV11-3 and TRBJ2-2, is EAGVVQSPRYKIIEKKQPVAFWCNPISGHNTLYWYLQNLGQGPELLIRYENEEAVDDSQLPKDRFSAERLKGVDSTLKIQPAELGDSAVYLCASSPDRAFTGELFFGEGSRLTVL.

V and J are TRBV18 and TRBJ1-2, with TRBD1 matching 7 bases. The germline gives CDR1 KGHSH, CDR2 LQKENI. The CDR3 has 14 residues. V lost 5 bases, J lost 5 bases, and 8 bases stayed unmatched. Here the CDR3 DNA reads TGTGCCAGCTCAGAAACAGGGGCCGGATATGGCTACACCTTC. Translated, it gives CASSETGAGYGYTF.

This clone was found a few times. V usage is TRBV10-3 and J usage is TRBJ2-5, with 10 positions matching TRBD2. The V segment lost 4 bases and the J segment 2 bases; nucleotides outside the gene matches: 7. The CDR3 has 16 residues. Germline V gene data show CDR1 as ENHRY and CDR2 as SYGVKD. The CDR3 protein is CAISGMVAGGQETQYF. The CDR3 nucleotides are TGTGCCATCAGTGGTATGGTAGCGGGGGGTCAAGAGACCCAGTACTTC.

As DNA, the CDR3 is TGTGCCAGCAGCAGCGGGGGGCCTTCCTACGAGCAGTACTTC. Amino acid sequence: CASSSGGPSYEQYF. This sequence joins TRBV7-8 and TRBJ2-7; TRBD2 aligns across 9 bases. The CDR3 spans 14 residues. The germline V gene has CDR1 SGHVS and CDR2 FQNEAQ. After removal of 5 bases from V and 1 base from J, the junction contained 3 bases not matched to a gene.

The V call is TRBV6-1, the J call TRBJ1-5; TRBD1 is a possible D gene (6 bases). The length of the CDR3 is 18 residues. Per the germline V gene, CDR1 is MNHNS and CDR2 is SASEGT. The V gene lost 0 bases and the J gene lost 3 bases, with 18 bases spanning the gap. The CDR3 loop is CASSEALPWAGDNQPQHF. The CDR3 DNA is TGTGCCAGCAGTGAAGCGCTGCCATGGGCAGGGGACAATCAGCCCCAGCATTTT.

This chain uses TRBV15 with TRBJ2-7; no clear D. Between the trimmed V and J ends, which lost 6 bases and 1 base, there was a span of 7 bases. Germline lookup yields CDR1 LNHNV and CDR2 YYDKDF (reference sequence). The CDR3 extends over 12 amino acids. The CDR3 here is CATSLGSYEQYF. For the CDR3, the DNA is TGTGCCACCAGTTTGGGATCCTACGAGCAGTACTTC.

CDR3 loop: CASSVAVLAETDTQYF. CDR3 sequence (DNA): TGTGCCAGCAGCGTAGCGGTACTAGCGGAAACAGATACGCAGTATTTT. This chain uses TRBV9 with TRBJ2-3; 8 bases align to TRBD2. The CDR3 is 16 amino acids. Germline lookup yields CDR1 SGDLS and CDR2 YYNGEE. V lost 0 bases, J lost 3 bases, and 6 bases stayed unmatched.

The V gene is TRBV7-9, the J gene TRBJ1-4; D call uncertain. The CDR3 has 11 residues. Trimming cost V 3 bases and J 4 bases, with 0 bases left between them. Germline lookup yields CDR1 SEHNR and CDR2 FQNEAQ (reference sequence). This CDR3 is CASSFNEKLFF. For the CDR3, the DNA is TGTGCCAGCAGCTTTAATGAAAAACTGTTTTTT. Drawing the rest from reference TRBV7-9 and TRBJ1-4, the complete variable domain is DTGVSQNPRHKITKRGQNVTFRCDPISEHNRLYWYRQTLGQGPEFLTYFQNEAQLEKSRLLSDRFSAERPKGSFSTLEIQRTEQGDSAMYLCASSFNEKLFFGSGTQLSVL.

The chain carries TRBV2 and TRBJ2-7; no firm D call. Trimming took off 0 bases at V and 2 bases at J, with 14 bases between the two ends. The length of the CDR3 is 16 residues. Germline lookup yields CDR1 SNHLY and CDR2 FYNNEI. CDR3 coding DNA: TGTGCCAGCAGTGAAGCCTACAGTGCCCTGGCCTACGAGCAGTACTTC. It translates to CASSEAYSALAYEQYF.